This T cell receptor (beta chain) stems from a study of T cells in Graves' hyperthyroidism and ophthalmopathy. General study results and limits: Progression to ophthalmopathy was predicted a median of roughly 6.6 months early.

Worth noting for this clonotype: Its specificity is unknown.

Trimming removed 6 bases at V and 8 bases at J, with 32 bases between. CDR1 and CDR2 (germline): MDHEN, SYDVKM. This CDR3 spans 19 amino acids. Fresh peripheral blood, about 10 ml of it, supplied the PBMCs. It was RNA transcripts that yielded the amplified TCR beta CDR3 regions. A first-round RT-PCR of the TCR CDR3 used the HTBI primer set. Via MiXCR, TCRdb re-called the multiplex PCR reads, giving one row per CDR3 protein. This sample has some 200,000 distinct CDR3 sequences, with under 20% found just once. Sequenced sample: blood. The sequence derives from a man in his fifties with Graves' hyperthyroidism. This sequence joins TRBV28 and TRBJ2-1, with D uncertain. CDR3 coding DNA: TGTGCCAGCAGCCCAGGTATCTCGTTAAAAGGGTTATATGCGGATGAGCAGTTCTTC. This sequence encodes CASSPGISLKGLYADEQFF.